This is a list of T cell receptor beta chains from one sample in a study of cytomegalovirus exposure and HLA in healthy donors. Here immunoSEQ multiplex PCR was the method, and the copy in TCRdb shows in-frame clones only, minus some. The sample has about 140,000 clones, roughly 80% seen once. Sequenced sample: PBMCs. The source of these receptors is a female donor in good health and CMV-seronegative. The CDR3 runs from the conserved cysteine through the conserved F or W.

v_gene: TRBV11-2; CDR3aa: CASSLQRGPYEQYF
v_gene: TRBV9; CDR3aa: CASSVGIQGEAFF
v_gene: TRBV28; CDR3aa: CASRITADSYEQYF
v_gene: TRBV2; CDR3aa: CASTPFREQFF
v_gene: TRBV9; CDR3aa: CASSVRGLSTEAFF
v_gene: TRBV4-1; CDR3aa: CASSRRVGDTQYF
v_gene: TRBV7-2; CDR3aa: CASSPARGSSYNEQFF
v_gene: TRBV6-5; CDR3aa: CASSPSMTGDSPLHF
v_gene: TRBV11-2; CDR3aa: CASSLRTEAFF
v_gene: TRBV7-2; CDR3aa: CASSLSGTFAYEQYF
v_gene: TRBV27; CDR3aa: CASSLSTRGPYEQYF
v_gene: TRBV6-5; CDR3aa: CASSSLRGGEQFF
v_gene: TRBV2; CDR3aa: CASSVGTRISSEQFF
v_gene: TRBV10-3; CDR3aa: CAISESVVASTGELFF
v_gene: TRBV9; CDR3aa: CASSPRGGEPQHF
v_gene: TRBV10-3; CDR3aa: CAISVGTDNEQFF
v_gene: TRBV29-1; CDR3aa: CSVEALRRIGYGYTF
v_gene: TRBV6-5; CDR3aa: CASSYSTAGDYEQYF
v_gene: TRBV30; CDR3aa: CAWSGQAGSEQYF
v_gene: TRBV29-1; CDR3aa: CSMTSGTYQRYNEQFF
v_gene: TRBV7-9; CDR3aa: CASSTAGTGVREQYF
v_gene: TRBV19; CDR3aa: CASSGLVSSYEQYF
v_gene: TRBV30; CDR3aa: CACTTKTAGNTIYF
v_gene: TRBV4-1; CDR3aa: CASSRQGSGQPQHF
v_gene: TRBV4-3; CDR3aa: CASSQDTSDRVLDTQYF
v_gene: TRBV7-8; CDR3aa: CASSSRAAGLAGVYEQYF
v_gene: TRBV7-9; CDR3aa: CASSSRLAGGFYEQYF
v_gene: TRBV28; CDR3aa: CASSGDSGVSEAFF
v_gene: TRBV28; CDR3aa: CASSPPGGSGPQHF
v_gene: TRBV12-5; CDR3aa: CASGPTMTGSSETQYF
v_gene: TRBV28; CDR3aa: CASSSGVNPEAFF
v_gene: TRBV13; CDR3aa: CASSLFTVTDTQYF
v_gene: TRBV4-3; CDR3aa: CASSQVVSGEAFF
v_gene: TRBV19; CDR3aa: CASAPPPGGITDTQYF
v_gene: TRBV25-1; CDR3aa: CAIHESGGSPLHF
v_gene: TRBV30; CDR3aa: CARSVNRGETQYF
v_gene: TRBV9; CDR3aa: CASSPLAGGEQPQHF
v_gene: TRBV27; CDR3aa: CASSSLGTGRGETQYF
v_gene: TRBV5-1; CDR3aa: CASSFTGTAGTDTQYF
v_gene: TRBV21-1; CDR3aa: CASSKRERGFYNEQFF
v_gene: TRBV30; CDR3aa: CAWSPRTEAFF